This record covers a single T cell receptor (beta chain). This specimen comes from a study of blood T cell repertoires in COVID-19. Study-level information: T cells, B-cell-depleted T cells, or PBMCs provided the cDNA or gDNA that served as material.

Membership in each cohort depended on participant-reported clinical history. The CDR3 sequence is 13 residues long. V trimming: 9 bases; J trimming: 4 bases; junction bases outside the gene matches: 7. Germline V gene sequence: CDR1 KGHDR, CDR2 SFDVKD. Repertoires were generated with immunoSEQ multiplex PCR, while TCRdb's copy carries only in-frame clones and drops some. The top ten hold 10% of the sample, which has around 430,000 clones, around nine tenths seen once. Sample: PBMCs or T cells enriched from blood (not recorded which). The sequence was collected from a woman aged 45-60 years who had recovered from COVID-19. The rearrangement joins TRBV24-1 to TRBJ1-2, with 7 bases fitting TRBD1. DNA for the CDR3: TGTGCCACCGATGACAGGGACGGCTATGGCTACACCTTC. Its translation is CATDDRDGYGYTF.